The 15 T cell receptor beta chains listed next were all sequenced from one sample in a study of blood T cell repertoires in COVID-19. Here immunoSEQ multiplex PCR was the method, and the copy in TCRdb shows in-frame clones only, minus some. Of 65,000 to 90,000 clones listed, 87% are singletons. Sequences were obtained from peripheral blood. The receptor set was obtained from a woman younger than 35 with acute or convalescent COVID-19.

This chain connects TRBV5-5 to TRBJ2-1; TRBD2 aligns across 12 bases. Looked up from germline, CDR1 is SGHKS and CDR2 is YYEKEE (reference sequence). This CDR3 contains 15 residues. V trimming: 3 bases; J trimming: 4 bases; junction bases outside the gene matches: 2. The CDR3 coding sequence is TGTGCCAGCAGCTGGACTAGCGGGACATACAATGAGCAGTTCTTC. This sequence encodes CASSWTSGTYNEQFF.

The chain uses TRBV5-5 and TRBJ2-1; 11 bases are shared with TRBD1. The CDR3 is 15 amino acids. The ends lost 4 bases at V and 5 bases at J; junction bases unmatched: 5. Germline CDR1 and CDR2: SGHKS and YYEKEE (reference sequence). In DNA, the CDR3 is TGTGCCAGCAGCCCGGGACAGGGGGTCGACAATGAGCAGTTCTTC. It translates to CASSPGQGVDNEQFF.

The chain uses TRBV7-2 and TRBJ2-3, with D possibly being TRBD1 (6 bases). The CDR3 totals 16 residues. Germline-derived CDR1 and CDR2 are SGHTA and FQGNSA. V was cut by 6 bases and J by 0 bases, with 16 bases left in between. CDR3 protein: CASRIGTGLSTDTQYF. The CDR3 coding sequence is TGTGCCAGCAGAATAGGTACAGGGCTAAGCACAGATACGCAGTATTTT.

This chain joins TRBV12-3 or TRBV12-4 and TRBJ1-2; perhaps TRBD1 as D (5 bases). This CDR3 region has 10 residues. With 8 bases removed from V and 5 bases from J, the gap between germline ends came to 6 bases. CDR3 bases: TGTGCCAGCCGGGGGTATGGCTACACCTTC. Protein product: CASRGYGYTF.

A word on this clone: At one end, the junction sequence differs from germline, possibly due to a read error. The rearrangement uses TRBV2 and TRBJ2-7, with D possibly being TRBD2 (6 bases). The CDR3 sequence is 15 residues long. Germline-derived CDR1 and CDR2 are SNHLY and FYNNEI. DNA for the CDR3: TGTGCCAGCAGCGAAGGTGGCGGAGGGAGTCTGGAGCAGTACTTC. Encoded protein: CASSEGGGGSLEQYF. The entire variable domain, with the rest obtained from reference TRBV2 and TRBJ2-7, is as follows: EPEVTQTPSHQVTQMGQEVILRCVPISNHLYFYWYRQILGQKVEFLVSFYNNEISEKSEIFDDQFSVERPDGSNFTLKIRSTKLEDSAMYFCASSEGGGGSLEQYFGPGTRLTVT.

This chain uses TRBV2 with TRBJ2-7; D remains unclear. This CDR3 contains 13 residues. Trimming removed 3 bases at V and 0 bases at J, with 6 bases between. Germline CDR1 reads SNHLY; CDR2 reads FYNNEI. CDR3 in DNA: TGTGCCAGCAGTGACCTAATCTCCTACGAGCAGTACTTC. Its protein is CASSDLISYEQYF.

V is TRBV18 and J is TRBJ2-6, with D perhaps matching TRBD2 (5 bases). Germline V gene sequence: CDR1 KGHSH, CDR2 LQKENI. CDR3 length equals 17 residues. V was shortened by 5 bases and J by 0 bases, with 14 bases between the two germline ends. The CDR3 nucleotides are TGTGCCAGCTCAACTAGGACCGGATCCTCTGGGGCCAACGTCCTGACTTTC. It is translated as CASSTRTGSSGANVLTF.

The chain employs TRBV21-1 and TRBJ2-7; the D call in the table, TRBD2, was not verified against the DNA. TRBV21-1 is noted as a pseudogene. CDR3 length equals 15 residues. CDR3 bases: TGTGCCAGCAGCAAAAATAGCGGGAGGTCCTACGAGCAGTACTTC. Translation: CASSKNSGRSYEQYF.

The CDR3, as DNA: TGTGCCTGTAGCGGGAGGGCCGACGGTGAGCAGTTCTTC. Protein sequence: CACSGRADGEQFF. V and J are TRBV30 and TRBJ2-1, with 11 bases that match TRBD2. CDR1 is GTSNPN, CDR2 SVGIG, per germline (reference sequence). The CDR3 spans 13 residues. J was trimmed by 9 bases and V by 6 bases; bases with no gene match: 7.

The V gene is TRBV7-2, the J gene TRBJ2-7, with 15 nucleotides matching TRBD2. J was trimmed by 3 bases and V by 5 bases; bases with no gene match: 5. There are 16 residues in the CDR3. The germline V gene encodes CDR1 SGHTA and CDR2 FQGNSA. CDR3 DNA: TGTGCCAGCAGCCGGACTAGCGGGGGGGCCATCTACGAGCAGTACTTC. It specifies CASSRTSGGAIYEQYF.

This sequence joins TRBV5-1 and TRBJ2-2; 11 nucleotides align to TRBD1. Looked up from germline, CDR1 is SGHRS and CDR2 is YFSETQ. The trim removed 3 bases at V and 3 bases at J, leaving 7 bases unmatched. The CDR3 covers 17 residues. The CDR3 is CASSWPRDRGYTGELFF. DNA for the CDR3: TGCGCCAGCAGCTGGCCCCGGGACAGGGGGTACACCGGGGAGCTGTTTTTT.

The gene calls are TRBV7-9 and TRBJ1-6, with 7 bases aligning to TRBD1. The CDR3 has 12 amino acids. Germline CDR1 SEHNR, CDR2 FQNEAQ (reference sequence). After removal of 1 base from V and 14 bases from J, the junction contained 2 bases not matched to a gene. CDR3 DNA: TGTGCCAGCAGCTTAGGTCAGGGGGCCCTCCACTTT. Translation: CASSLGQGALHF.

The chain uses TRBV19 and TRBJ2-2, with 7 bases lining up with TRBD1. The V gene's germline CDR1 is LNHDA and CDR2 SQIVND (reference sequence). This CDR3 comprises 14 residues. J gave up 4 bases and V 9 bases, and 8 bases lay outside the gene matches. CDR3 coding DNA: TGTGCCAGCACACAGGGGATGTTCACCGGGGAGCTGTTTTTT. Encoded protein: CASTQGMFTGELFF.

This rearrangement joins TRBV27 to TRBJ2-5; D might be TRBD1 (5 bases). V gave up 5 bases and J gave up 0 bases, with 13 bases separating them. The CDR3 consists of 15 residues. CDR1 MNHEY and CDR2 SMNVEV come from the germline V gene (reference sequence). The CDR3 sequence: CASSPDNLYQETQYF. The CDR3 region has the DNA TGTGCCAGCAGTCCGGACAACCTGTACCAAGAGACCCAGTACTTC.

This clone was found once. The chain joins TRBV6-5 to TRBJ2-1; D might be TRBD2 (5 bases). Trimming removed 8 bases from V and 5 bases from J, with 10 bases in between. The CDR3 has 12 amino acids. CDR1 MNHEY and CDR2 SVGAGI come from the germline V gene. The CDR3 here is CASGPGNNEQFF. The CDR3 region has the DNA TGTGCCAGCGGACCGGGAAACAATGAGCAGTTCTTC.